These 27 T cell receptor beta chains originate from one sample sequenced in a study of blood T cell repertoires in COVID-19. Libraries were prepared by immunoSEQ multiplex PCR; TCRdb keeps only in-frame clonotypes and omits some of them. The sample consists of some 530,000 clones, around nine tenths of them appearing once. The sample was PBMCs or T cells enriched from blood (not recorded which). The receptors were sampled from an older woman who had recovered from COVID-19.

V gene TRBV19 combines with J gene TRBJ1-4; D ambiguous. This CDR3 is built from 11 residues. CDR1 and CDR2 (germline): LNHDA, SQIVND (reference sequence). V lost 3 bases and J 14 bases, leaving 10 bases between the germline ends. CDR3 DNA sequence: TGTGCCAGTAGTATCCCCGGGTTGCTGTTTTTT. It encodes CASSIPGLLFF.

A word on this clone: Within the sample, other DNA sequences also encode this same CDR3. V gene TRBV3-1 (or the pseudogene TRBV3-2) combines with J gene TRBJ1-1; D gene ambiguous. Germline lookup yields CDR1 LGHDT and CDR2 YNNKEL (reference sequence). The CDR3 has 13 residues. Trimming shortened V by 3 bases and J by 1 base, and 6 bases separated the two germline ends. CDR3 sequence reads: CASSQSSNTEAFF. Here the CDR3 DNA reads TGTGCCAGCAGCCAGTCCTCGAACACTGAAGCTTTCTTT.

This chain joins TRBV30 and TRBJ1-1; no clear D. Germline V gives CDR1 GTSNPN, CDR2 SVGIG (reference sequence). The V end lost 0 bases, the J end lost 10 bases, and 12 bases lay between the germline ends. The CDR3 is made up of 12 amino acids. The CDR3 loop reads CAWSVRQLVAFF. The DNA of the CDR3 is TGTGCCTGGAGTGTAAGGCAGCTAGTAGCTTTCTTT.

V gene TRBV2 combines with J gene TRBJ1-4; weak D call: TRBD1 (6 bases). CDR1 is SNHLY, CDR2 FYNNEI, per germline. The CDR3 has 17 amino acids. Between the trimmed V and J ends, which lost 4 bases and 1 base, there was a span of 16 bases. Here the CDR3 DNA reads TGTGCCAGCAGTGTAAGGAAAAGGGGGAGAACTAATGAAAAACTGTTTTTT. It encodes CASSVRKRGRTNEKLFF.

Concerning this clone: Its ends do not fully match the called genes, so a read error is possible. The V and J genes are TRBV7-6 and TRBJ2-7; D might be TRBD1 (7 bases). Looked up from germline, CDR1 is SGHVS and CDR2 is FNYEAQ. The CDR3 runs 12 residues. Here the CDR3 reads CASSPRDSLFFF. CDR3 bases: TGTGCCAGCAGCCCGCGGGACAGCCTTTTTTTCTTC.

The table lists this clone with a count of one. The chain employs TRBV28 and TRBJ2-2, with 9 bases matching TRBD1. This CDR3 has 16 amino acids. CDR1 and CDR2 (germline): MDHEN, SYDVKM. The junction had 9 bases not matched to a gene; V was cut back by 3 bases and J by 7 bases. The CDR3 DNA reads as TGTGCCAGCAGTTTTCCGGGACAGGGCCTTCACGGGGAGCTGTTTTTT. This translates into CASSFPGQGLHGELFF.

This clone was seen a handful of times. This chain links TRBV9 with TRBJ2-1; 9 nucleotides match TRBD2. Germline lookup yields CDR1 SGDLS and CDR2 YYNGEE. V trimming: 2 bases; J trimming: 6 bases; junction bases outside the gene matches: 9. The CDR3 has 16 residues. The CDR3: CASSVRGGASRNEQFF. CDR3 bases: TGTGCCAGCAGCGTTCGCGGGGGGGCGAGTCGCAATGAGCAGTTCTTC.

V and J are TRBV24-1 and TRBJ1-5; 11 bases are shared with TRBD1. Germline V lookup: CDR1 KGHDR, CDR2 SFDVKD. This CDR3 spans 17 amino acids. Trimming cost V 7 bases and J 6 bases; bases outside gene matches: 13. In DNA, the CDR3 is TGTGCCACCAGCCCGGCCTGGACAGGGGGCGCGACTCAGCCCCAGCATTTT. Encoded protein: CATSPAWTGGATQPQHF.

The rearrangement joins TRBV15 to TRBJ1-2; D not resolved. Germline lookup yields CDR1 LNHNV and CDR2 YYDKDF (reference sequence). V lost 5 bases and J lost 6, with 13 bases in between. This CDR3 comprises 13 residues. Written as DNA, the CDR3 is TGTGCCACCAGCTTTCTAGCTGGGGATGGCTACACCTTC. Its translation: CATSFLAGDGYTF.

This chain joins TRBV2 and TRBJ2-7, with D perhaps matching TRBD1 (6 bases). V was pared by 3 bases and J by 0 bases, with 12 bases between. The CDR3 has 15 amino acids. Germline CDR1 is SNHLY and CDR2 is FYNNEI. CDR3 nucleotides: TGTGCCAGCAGTGAGGAGCAGGGGAGCTCCTACGAGCAGTACTTC. Amino acids: CASSEEQGSSYEQYF.

The gene calls are TRBV6-5 and TRBJ2-5; D might be TRBD1 (6 bases). V gave up 7 bases and J gave up 4 bases, with 19 bases separating them. This CDR3 spans 15 amino acids. The V gene's germline CDR1 is MNHEY and CDR2 SVGAGI. Here the CDR3 reads CASTERTAGTETQYF. In nucleotides, the CDR3 is TGTGCCAGCACCGAACGGACAGCCGGGACAGAGACCCAGTACTTC.

This sequence joins TRBV21-1 and TRBJ2-7; the DNA was not compared with TRBD1, the D call given in the table. TRBV21-1 is assigned pseudogene status. This CDR3 spans 15 amino acids. CDR3 protein: CASTRAGQGIHEQYV. In nucleotides, the CDR3 is TGTGCCAGCACGCGGGCAGGACAGGGAATTCACGAGCAGTACGTC.

V and J are TRBV29-1 and TRBJ1-4; maybe TRBD1 (6 bases). CDR1 is SQVTM and CDR2 is ANQGSEA in the germline V gene. V was trimmed by 6 bases and J by 7 bases, leaving 12 bases between them. The CDR3 sequence is 12 residues long. The CDR3 bases are TGCAGCGTCAGGGGCGTTGGTGAAAAACTGTTTTTT. Its protein product is CSVRGVGEKLFF.

This chain uses TRBV2 with TRBJ1-2; 7 bases line up with TRBD1. The ends lost 5 bases at V and 6 bases at J; junction bases unmatched: 9. The length of the CDR3 is 14 residues. Germline assignment: CDR1 SNHLY and CDR2 FYNNEI. The DNA of the CDR3 is TGTGCCAGCAGTCAGACCACAGGGGATCATGGCTACACCTTC. The encoded protein is CASSQTTGDHGYTF.

This rearrangement joins TRBV30 to TRBJ1-2, with TRBD1 matching 9 bases. V dropped 4 bases and J dropped 9; count of bases not matched to a gene: 12. The CDR3 loop spans 14 amino acids. The V gene's germline CDR1 is GTSNPN and CDR2 SVGIG (reference sequence). CDR3 sequence (DNA): TGTGCCTGGACTATACAGGGGGCGCCGGGGCGCTACACCTTC. Translated, it gives CAWTIQGAPGRYTF.

CDR3 residues: CASSYGTGGPYSNQPQHF. CDR3 coding DNA: TGTGCCAGTAGTTACGGGACAGGGGGCCCCTATAGCAATCAGCCCCAGCATTTT. V usage is TRBV19 and J usage is TRBJ1-5; 12 bases map to TRBD1. This CDR3 is 18 amino acids long. The germline CDR1 and CDR2 sequences are LNHDA and SQIVND (reference sequence). V lost 5 bases and J lost 0; bases outside the gene matches: 8.

The rearrangement uses TRBV12-5 and TRBJ1-2; 8 bases align to TRBD1. J lost 4 bases, V lost 2 bases, and 9 bases had no gene match. CDR1 and CDR2 from the germline V gene are LGHNT and FRNRAP. This CDR3 contains 16 residues. CDR3 in DNA: TGTGCTAGTGGTTTGTCTTCAGGGGGCGCGGGCTATGGCTACACCTTC. This sequence encodes CASGLSSGGAGYGYTF.

The rearrangement joins TRBV2 to TRBJ1-1, with 7 bases identical to TRBD1. Germline V gives CDR1 SNHLY, CDR2 FYNNEI. Losses at the gene ends were 7 bases for V and 2 bases for J; bases not matched to a gene: 4. This CDR3 has 13 amino acids. In DNA, the CDR3 is TGTGCCAGCATGACAGGGAGTAACACTGAAGCTTTCTTT. It is translated as CASMTGSNTEAFF.

V usage is TRBV7-6 and J usage is TRBJ2-5; 9 bases agree with TRBD1. CDR1 SGHVS and CDR2 FNYEAQ come from the germline V gene. V trimming: 5 bases; J trimming: 2 bases; junction bases outside the gene matches: 9. This CDR3 comprises 16 residues. The CDR3 reads CASSQGTGWEQETQYF. DNA for the CDR3: TGTGCCAGCAGCCAAGGGACAGGGTGGGAACAAGAGACCCAGTACTTC.

The chain employs TRBV2 and TRBJ2-3, with 7 nucleotides matching TRBD1. The germline V gene encodes CDR1 SNHLY and CDR2 FYNNEI. V gave up 6 bases and J gave up 4 bases; unmatched junction bases: 10. CDR3 length: 15 residues. The CDR3 coding sequence is TGTGCCAGCAGGGACGGGACAGCCGGGGCAGATACGCAGTATTTT. This translates into CASRDGTAGADTQYF. The full variable domain, its missing parts supplied by reference TRBV2 and TRBJ2-3, is EPEVTQTPSHQVTQMGQEVILRCVPISNHLYFYWYRQILGQKVEFLVSFYNNEISEKSEIFDDQFSVERPDGSNFTLKIRSTKLEDSAMYFCASRDGTAGADTQYFGPGTRLTVL.

This clone was seen just once. The rearrangement joins TRBV19 to TRBJ2-7; the match to TRBD1 covers 9 bases. With 6 bases clipped from V and 0 bases from J, the junction kept 3 bases outside the gene matches. Germline V gives CDR1 LNHDA, CDR2 SQIVND (reference sequence). The CDR3 runs 14 residues. The CDR3 sequence is CASRGTGRSYEQYF. The CDR3 DNA reads TGTGCCAGTAGGGGGACAGGGCGCTCCTACGAGCAGTACTTC.

The chain links TRBV19 to TRBJ1-4, with 7 bases identical to TRBD1. V dropped 4 bases and J dropped 8; count of bases not matched to a gene: 4. The germline CDR1 and CDR2 sequences are LNHDA and SQIVND (reference sequence). CDR3 length equals 13 residues. The CDR3 coding sequence is TGTGCCAGTAGTAAACCGGGACAGGAAAAACTGTTTTTT. Amino acid sequence: CASSKPGQEKLFF.

This clone was recorded only once. The chain employs TRBV5-4 and TRBJ2-1; TRBD2 agrees at 9 bases. Per germline, CDR1 SGHNT and CDR2 YYREEE (reference sequence). J was trimmed by 7 bases and V by 4 bases; bases with no gene match: 6. The CDR3 spans 14 residues. In DNA, the CDR3 is TGTGCCAGCAGCCTGCGGACTAGCGCTAATGAGCAGTTCTTC. This codes for CASSLRTSANEQFF.

The chain is built from TRBV3-1 (or the pseudogene TRBV3-2) and TRBJ2-3; 7 bases fit TRBD1. The germline V gene has CDR1 LGHDT and CDR2 YNNKEL (reference sequence). This CDR3 has 18 amino acids. After removal of 4 bases from V and 0 bases from J, the junction contained 13 bases not matched to a gene. The CDR3 sequence is CASSPWGLGGESTDTQYF. The CDR3 coding sequence is TGTGCCAGCAGCCCCTGGGGGTTAGGGGGCGAAAGCACAGATACGCAGTATTTT.

The V call is TRBV4-2, the J call TRBJ1-1; 9 positions match TRBD1. V shed 5 bases, J shed 0 bases, and the junction held 7 bases outside the gene matches. Germline CDR1 and CDR2: LGHNA and YNFKEQ. The CDR3 runs 16 residues. The CDR3 nucleotides are TGTGCCAGCAGCGACACCCGGGACAGGGTGAACACTGAAGCTTTCTTT. Translating gives CASSDTRDRVNTEAFF.

This chain joins TRBV6-6 and TRBJ1-3; 7 bases are shared with TRBD1. This CDR3 has 20 amino acids. CDR1 and CDR2 from the germline V gene are MNHNY and SVGAGI (reference sequence). With 5 bases clipped from V and 8 bases from J, the junction kept 27 bases outside the gene matches. The CDR3 DNA sequence: TGTGCCAGCAGTCGCCGGGACAGCGGATCTCTAGCCCCTCTGGGGGACACCATATATTTT. It codes for CASSRRDSGSLAPLGDTIYF.

The rearrangement joins TRBV15 to TRBJ1-1, with D tentatively TRBD1 (5 bases). V was trimmed by 2 bases and J by 4 bases, leaving 11 bases between them. The length of the CDR3 is 14 residues. Germline V lookup: CDR1 LNHNV, CDR2 YYDKDF (reference sequence). The CDR3 DNA reads as TGTGCCACCAGCAGACGCGGGGGTTTCACTGAAGCTTTCTTT. It codes for CATSRRGGFTEAFF.